The next 10 T cell receptor beta chains were all read from a single sample in a study of cytomegalovirus exposure and HLA in healthy donors. PCR was performed using 60 Vbeta and 13 Jbeta primers. The protocol was immunoSEQ multiplex PCR, while the TCRdb copy is restricted to in-frame clones and leaves out a portion. In the table there are 210,000 or so clones, around 85% of which are singletons. The sequenced sample consisted of PBMCs. These receptors came from a human donor in good health.

This chain uses TRBV7-2 with TRBJ2-6, with 8 positions matching TRBD2. The CDR3 has 16 amino acids. Germline CDR1 and CDR2: SGHTA and FQGNSA. V gave up 2 bases and J gave up 0 bases; unmatched junction bases: 0. The CDR3 region has the DNA TGTGCCAGCAGCTTAAGCGGGAGCTCTGGGGCCAACGTCCTGACTTTC. It specifies CASSLSGSSGANVLTF.

The V call is TRBV12-5, the J call TRBJ1-1; D perhaps matches TRBD1 (6 bases). The CDR3 extends over 15 amino acids. Trimming shortened V by 3 bases and J by 4 bases, and 15 bases separated the two germline ends. Germline CDR1 reads LGHNT; CDR2 reads FRNRAP. This CDR3 reads CASGLDYRARTEAFF. In DNA form, the CDR3 reads TGTGCTAGTGGTTTAGATTACAGGGCACGCACTGAAGCTTTCTTT.

The chain recombines TRBV27 with TRBJ2-3; TRBD2 matches at 11 bases. The CDR3 covers 15 residues. Germline CDR1 reads MNHEY; CDR2 reads SMNVEV (reference sequence). V shed 6 bases, J shed 1 base, and the junction held 3 bases outside the gene matches. The CDR3 spells CASSPTSGGTDTQYF. In nucleotides, the CDR3 is TGTGCCAGCAGCCCGACTAGCGGGGGCACAGATACGCAGTATTTT.

As for this clone: At one end the junction does not follow the germline gene, possibly because of a read error. The chain combines TRBV7-9 with TRBJ1-1, with no clear D. Germline V gene lookup returns CDR1 SEHNR and CDR2 FQNEAQ (reference sequence). This CDR3 has 14 amino acids. The CDR3 reads CASSLAGGQTEAFF. CDR3 in DNA: TGTGCCAGCAGCCTAGCGGGTGGGCAAACTGAAGCTTTCTTT. The full variable domain, in which reference TRBV7-9 and TRBJ1-1 provide the parts outside the CDR3, is DTGVSQNPRHKITKRGQNVTFRCDPISEHNRLYWYRQTLGQGPEFLTYFQNEAQLEKSRLLSDRFSAERPKGSFSTLEIQRTEQGDSAMYLCASSLAGGQTEAFFGQGTRLTVV.

Notes on this clone: This same CDR3 is encoded by further DNA sequences in the sample. The chain carries TRBV28 and TRBJ2-7; 13 bases map to TRBD2. This CDR3 is built from 16 residues. Germline-derived CDR1 and CDR2 are MDHEN and SYDVKM. Unmatched junction bases numbered 7, after V lost 6 bases and J lost 2 bases. CDR3 in amino acids: CASSEQTSGRAYEQYF. The CDR3 nucleotides read TGTGCCAGCAGCGAGCAAACTAGCGGGAGGGCCTACGAGCAGTACTTC.

V usage is TRBV4-3 and J usage is TRBJ2-6, with D maybe TRBD1 (5 bases). Germline V gives CDR1 LGHNA, CDR2 YSLEER. The CDR3 has 20 residues. V was clipped by 0 bases and J by 4 bases, with 22 bases between them. The CDR3 DNA follows: TGCGCCAGCAGCCAAGATACTATTTCCGGCAGGGCGTCAGGGGCCAACGTCCTGACTTTC. Translated: CASSQDTISGRASGANVLTF.

This clone came up once. The V and J genes are TRBV28 and TRBJ1-2; D ambiguous. Germline values: CDR1 MDHEN, CDR2 SYDVKM. The CDR3 sequence is 14 residues long. The germline V and J ends were trimmed by 6 bases and 7 bases, with 18 bases remaining between them. The CDR3 sequence is CASSPSPGSSGYTF. CDR3 bases: TGTGCCAGCAGCCCCTCCCCAGGATCCAGTGGCTACACCTTC.

Points on this clone: A read error may account for a junction end that differs from germline. The chain recombines TRBV7-9 with TRBJ2-7, with 9 positions matching TRBD2. Germline CDR1 reads SEHNR; CDR2 reads FQNEAQ (reference sequence). The CDR3 extends over 14 amino acids. For the CDR3, the DNA is TGTTCCAGCAGCTTAACTAGCGGGTCCTACGAGCAGTACTTC. This sequence encodes CSSSLTSGSYEQYF.

The V gene is TRBV27, the J gene TRBJ1-6, with TRBD1 identical over 9 bases. Germline V CDR1 and CDR2: MNHEY, SMNVEV (reference sequence). The CDR3 is 13 residues long. The J segment lost 8 bases and the V segment lost 8 bases, leaving 4 bases of the junction unmatched. CDR3 in amino acids: CASGYRGHSPLHF. DNA of the CDR3: TGTGCCAGCGGATACAGGGGGCATTCACCCCTCCACTTT.

This sequence joins TRBV7-6 and TRBJ2-7; 7 bases line up with TRBD1. This CDR3 is built from 17 residues. Trimming cost V 3 bases and J 2 bases; bases outside gene matches: 13. CDR1 is SGHVS and CDR2 is FNYEAQ in the germline V gene. The CDR3 DNA is TGTGCCAGCAGCTTCCACGCCACTGCGACAGGGACCTACGAGCAGTACTTC. As protein: CASSFHATATGTYEQYF.